The 8 T cell receptor beta chains below were found in one sample sequenced in a study of cytomegalovirus exposure and HLA in healthy donors. Some clones are missing from TCRdb's copy, which holds only in-frame ones; the method was immunoSEQ multiplex PCR. The sample includes about 140,000 clones, approximately 94% seen only once; the top ten take about 1.7%. The specimen was PBMCs. The source is a man aged 18 to 29 in good health and CMV-seropositive.

The chain carries TRBV7-8 and TRBJ2-1, with a weak D call TRBD1 (5 bases). The length of the CDR3 is 13 residues. Per germline, CDR1 SGHVS and CDR2 FQNEAQ. V shed 5 bases and J shed 4 bases, with 9 bases lying between them. Here the CDR3 DNA reads TGTGCCAGCAGCGCCCAGGGTTACAATGAGCAGTTCTTC. Its protein is CASSAQGYNEQFF. Drawing the rest from reference TRBV7-8 and TRBJ2-1, the complete variable domain is GAGVSQSPRYKVAKRGQDVALRCDPISGHVSLFWYQQALGQGPEFLTYFQNEAQLDKSGLPSDRFFAERPEGSVSTLKIQRTQQEDSAVYLCASSAQGYNEQFFGPGTRLTVL.

The chain has TRBV23-1 and TRBJ2-6; 7 bases are a match to TRBD2. TRBV23-1 is identified as an open reading frame with a role that is uncertain. The junction had 8 bases not matched to a gene; V was cut back by 3 bases and J by 0 bases. CDR3 size: 18 residues. This CDR3 is CASSQGGTRNSGANVLTF. CDR3 coding DNA: TGCGCCAGCAGTCAGGGGGGGACCAGGAACTCTGGGGCCAACGTCCTGACTTTC.

This sequence joins TRBV2 and TRBJ1-4, with a weak D call TRBD1 (5 bases). CDR1 and CDR2 (germline): SNHLY, FYNNEI. The length of the CDR3 is 15 residues. Trimming cost V 1 base and J 5 bases, with 11 bases left between them. In nucleotides, the CDR3 is TGTGCCAGCAGTGAAGAGGGGCTGGGGAATGAAAAACTGTTTTTT. It specifies CASSEEGLGNEKLFF.

The V gene is TRBV18, the J gene TRBJ1-5; 7 bases align to TRBD1. Germline CDR1 is KGHSH and CDR2 is LQKENI. V lost 4 bases and J lost 0; bases outside the gene matches: 3. This CDR3 is built from 15 residues. This chain's CDR3 is CASSQGQSSNQPQHF. CDR3 DNA: TGTGCCAGCTCACAGGGACAGAGTAGCAATCAGCCCCAGCATTTT. Looking up the rest from reference TRBV18 and TRBJ1-5 gives the full variable domain: NAGVMQNPRHLVRRRGQEARLRCSPMKGHSHVYWYRQLPEEGLKFMVYLQKENIIDESGMPKERFSAEFPKEGPSILRIQQVVRGDSAAYFCASSQGQSSNQPQHFGDGTRLSIL.

In its sample, this clone was seen once. The genes are TRBV6-6 and TRBJ1-2; TRBD1 matches at 9 bases. Germline V lookup: CDR1 MNHNY, CDR2 SVGAGI (reference sequence). The CDR3 loop spans 16 amino acids. With V trimmed by 6 bases and J by 1 base, 9 bases remained unmatched. CDR3 in DNA: TGTGCCAGCAGCCCTCGGGACAGGGAAGTTAACTATGGCTACACCTTC. Protein sequence: CASSPRDREVNYGYTF.

The chain joins TRBV2 to TRBJ1-2; 7 bases fit TRBD1. V was clipped by 2 bases and J by 7 bases; unmatched bases: 10. There are 15 residues in the CDR3. Per the germline V gene, CDR1 is SNHLY and CDR2 is FYNNEI. The CDR3 reads CASSESFQRGPGYTF. As DNA, the CDR3 is TGTGCCAGCAGTGAAAGCTTTCAAAGGGGGCCTGGCTACACCTTC.

The chain combines TRBV9 with TRBJ2-2; D is possibly TRBD2 (5 bases). Trimming took 3 bases from V and 6 from J, leaving 12 bases between them. The germline V gene encodes CDR1 SGDLS and CDR2 YYNGEE. The length of the CDR3 is 14 residues. The CDR3 DNA is TGTGCCAGCAGCGCCACTAGTCTCCCCGGGGAGCTGTTTTTT. This translates into CASSATSLPGELFF.

The sample holds one count of this clone. This chain uses TRBV5-1 with TRBJ1-1, with D possibly matching TRBD1 (6 bases). Trimming left V 5 bases short and J 2 bases short, with 13 bases between. Germline V gene data show CDR1 as SGHRS and CDR2 as YFSETQ. The CDR3 loop spans 14 amino acids. CDR3 in DNA: TGCGCCAGCAGAGGGGGGGTAGTCAACACTGAAGCTTTCTTT. Residues: CASRGGVVNTEAFF.